The source of this TCR beta chain is a study of beta chain features in type 1 diabetes. Cells sorted by CD45RO/CCR7/CD25/CD127/CD95/CD27 comprised CD4+ naive, central memory, regulatory and stem cell-like memory cells. A few counts support this clone. Antigen specificity is unknown. Regarding the study as a whole: Cells that show high TCR expression could be over-represented by cDNA sequencing. Insertion counts at VDJ junctions were lower in type 1 diabetes patients, who also showed more deletions there. Among all four CD4+ subsets, Type 1 diabetes patients had TCRB CDR3s that were moderately but significantly shorter.

The investigators reverse transcribed all of the isolated RNA, so they sequenced expressed TCRB transcripts. Profiling relied on immunoSEQ multiplex PCR, and the TCRdb table lists in-frame clones only, not all of them. Counted here are approximately 150,000 clones, under 11% occurring once; the ten biggest clones make up around 1.4%. Per the germline V gene, CDR1 is MGHRA and CDR2 is YSYEKL. The V and J ends lost 1 base and 2 bases, in that order; junction bases with no gene match: 4. CDR3 length: 15 residues. The sequence was collected from a man between 18 and 29 years old in good health. The chain is built from TRBV4-1 and TRBJ2-7; 8 bases map to TRBD1. Sequences were obtained from naive CD4+ T cells from blood. The CDR3 bases are TGCGCCAGCAGCCAAGTGGACAGGGCACCCTACGAGCAGTACTTC. This sequence encodes CASSQVDRAPYEQYF.